These 17 T cell receptor beta chains share one sample of origin, sequenced in a study of radiation and T cells in renal cell carcinoma. The method was immunoSEQ multiplex PCR; TCRdb's version includes in-frame clones alone and lacks a portion of them. The data show approximately 100,000 clones, 80% to 90% seen once. The time point denotes: baseline pretreatment blood. The treatment here: 15 Gy SBRT to primary tumor, nephrectomy 4 weeks later. The sequencing used blood, collected from a patient whose treatment included radiotherapy and nephrectomy. These receptors came from a man aged 50 to 59 with renal cell carcinoma.

This clone appeared a single time. This chain links TRBV5-4 with TRBJ2-2, with 8 bases lining up with TRBD1. Losses at the gene ends were 0 bases for V and 3 bases for J; bases not matched to a gene: 1. Per the germline V gene, CDR1 is SGHNT and CDR2 is YYREEE (reference sequence). This CDR3 comprises 15 residues. The CDR3 here is CASSLDRGDTGELFF. The CDR3 bases are TGTGCCAGCAGCTTGGACAGGGGGGACACCGGGGAGCTGTTTTTT.

This clone was counted a few times. The gene calls are TRBV7-9 and TRBJ2-4; no clear D gene. In germline, CDR1 is SEHNR, CDR2 FQNEAQ (reference sequence). The CDR3 extends over 11 amino acids. The V end lost 5 bases, the J end lost 4 bases, and 3 bases lay between the germline ends. CDR3 DNA: TGTGCCAGCAGCCAAAAAAACATTCAGTACTTC. Amino acids: CASSQKNIQYF.

The chain links TRBV5-1 to TRBJ2-3; 8 bases line up with TRBD1. Germline V gene sequence: CDR1 SGHRS, CDR2 YFSETQ. CDR3 length: 14 residues. The V gene end was trimmed by 4 bases and the J gene end by 5 bases; junction bases not matched to a gene: 6. CDR3 nucleotides: TGCGCCAGCAGCCTTGATACAGGGGGAGATACGCAGTATTTT. Translating gives CASSLDTGGDTQYF.

This chain connects TRBV10-2 to TRBJ2-3; D is undetermined. The CDR3 is 15 residues long. V shed 9 bases and J shed 2 bases, with 18 bases lying between them. Per germline, CDR1 WSHSY and CDR2 SAAADI. The CDR3 DNA sequence: TGCGCCAGAAAAGTGACGGTTAAAAACACAGATACGCAGTATTTT. The encoded protein is CARKVTVKNTDTQYF.

This clone has only a few counts. DNA for the CDR3: TGTGCCAGCAGCGTAGAAGACAGGGGAGGAGAGGAGCTGTTTTTT. This codes for CASSVEDRGGEELFF. The genes are TRBV9 and TRBJ2-2; 8 positions match TRBD1. Germline CDR1 SGDLS, CDR2 YYNGEE. The CDR3 sequence is 15 residues long. With 0 bases clipped from V and 10 bases from J, the junction kept 8 bases outside the gene matches.

The chain links TRBV27 to TRBJ1-5; 7 positions agree with TRBD1. Germline CDR1 reads MNHEY; CDR2 reads SMNVEV (reference sequence). There are 15 residues in the CDR3. V was clipped by 4 bases and J by 1 base; unmatched bases: 4. CDR3 coding DNA: TGTGCCAGCAGTTCCCGACAGGGAAGCAATCAGCCCCAGCATTTT. This gives the protein CASSSRQGSNQPQHF.

This sequence joins TRBV25-1 and TRBJ2-7; no clear D. The CDR3 consists of 12 residues. Germline V gene sequence: CDR1 MGHDK, CDR2 SYGVNS. V was cut by 6 bases and J by 2 bases, with 8 bases left in between. CDR3 protein: CASRGITYEQYF. The CDR3 nucleotides are TGTGCCAGCAGGGGTATCACCTACGAGCAGTACTTC.

The chain couples TRBV5-1 to TRBJ1-3; tentative D call: TRBD1 (5 bases). The CDR3 runs 15 residues. Trimming left V 0 bases short and J 2 bases short, with 9 bases between. Germline V lookup: CDR1 SGHRS, CDR2 YFSETQ. The CDR3 coding sequence is TGCGCCAGCAGCTTGGGTGGGGCGCCTGGAAACACCATATATTTT. Amino acid sequence: CASSLGGAPGNTIYF.

The chain has TRBV11-2 and TRBJ2-7; D remains ambiguous. V dropped 0 bases and J dropped 3 bases, with 9 bases sitting between them. The germline gives CDR1 SGHAT, CDR2 FQNNGV. CDR3 size: 14 residues. The CDR3 spells CASSLDPPGYEQYF. The CDR3 bases are TGTGCCAGCAGCTTAGATCCCCCTGGCTACGAGCAGTACTTC. Looking up the rest from reference TRBV11-2 and TRBJ2-7 gives the full variable domain: EAGVAQSPRYKIIEKRQSVAFWCNPISGHATLYWYQQILGQGPKLLIQFQNNGVVDDSQLPKDRFSAERLKGVDSTLKIQPAKLEDSAVYLCASSLDPPGYEQYFGPGTRLTVT.

Concerning this clone itself: Different DNA sequences within this sample yield the same CDR3. J is TRBJ2-7 and V is TRBV27; D may match TRBD1 or TRBD2 (5 bases each). The CDR3 runs 13 residues. Per germline, CDR1 MNHEY and CDR2 SMNVEV (reference sequence). Trimming removed 4 bases from V and 2 bases from J, with 9 bases in between. CDR3 region: CASSSGRTYEQYF. In nucleotides, the CDR3 is TGTGCCAGCAGTTCGGGACGGACCTACGAGCAGTACTTC.

J is TRBJ2-5 and V is TRBV7-6; 10 bases are a match to TRBD2. Germline-derived CDR1 and CDR2 are SGHVS and FNYEAQ. The CDR3 runs to 13 residues. The junction had 4 bases not matched to a gene; V was cut back by 5 bases and J by 7 bases. CDR3 protein: CASSSGLAATQYF. The CDR3 DNA is TGTGCCAGCAGCAGCGGACTAGCGGCGACCCAGTACTTC. Full variable domain (remainder filled in from reference TRBV7-6 and TRBJ2-5): GAGVSQSPRYKVTKRGQDVALRCDPISGHVSLYWYRQALGQGPEFLTYFNYEAQQDKSGLPNDRFSAERPEGSISTLTIQRTEQRDSAMYRCASSSGLAATQYFGPGTRLLVL.

The chain has TRBV14 and TRBJ1-1, with no clear D. CDR1 SGHDN and CDR2 FVKESK come from the germline V gene. The CDR3 loop spans 11 amino acids. The V end lost 0 bases, the J end lost 11 bases, and 7 bases lay between the germline ends. The CDR3 region is CASSQDLGAFF. The CDR3 coding sequence is TGTGCCAGCAGCCAAGATCTCGGGGCTTTCTTT. Combining the CDR3 with reference TRBV14 and TRBJ1-1 gives the whole variable domain EAGVTQFPSHSVIEKGQTVTLRCDPISGHDNLYWYRRVMGKEIKFLLHFVKESKQDESGMPNNRFLAERTGGTYSTLKVQPAELEDSGVYFCASSQDLGAFFGQGTRLTVV.

The rearrangement joins TRBV11-2 to TRBJ1-3, with 7 bases fitting TRBD1. The CDR3 extends over 16 amino acids. Looked up from germline, CDR1 is SGHAT and CDR2 is FQNNGV. J was trimmed by 2 bases and V by 5 bases; bases with no gene match: 9. The CDR3 bases are TGTGCCAGCAGCATAGGTACCGGGACAGCTGGAAACACCATATATTTT. Translating gives CASSIGTGTAGNTIYF.

The rearrangement uses TRBV18 and TRBJ2-5; D is possibly TRBD1 or TRBD2 (5 bases each). This CDR3 is 12 amino acids long. Deletions cut 4 bases from V and 5 bases from J, with 8 bases between. The V gene's germline CDR1 is KGHSH and CDR2 LQKENI. CDR3 coding DNA: TGTGCCAGCTCACTAGGGGAGGAGACCCAGTACTTC. It is translated as CASSLGEETQYF.

The chain's CDR3 is CASRPYYAPEAFF. CDR3 DNA sequence: TGTGCCAGCCGCCCTTACTACGCCCCTGAAGCTTTCTTT. The chain links TRBV6-5 to TRBJ1-1; D is unresolved. The CDR3 spans 13 residues. Between the trimmed V and J ends, which lost 8 bases and 6 bases, there was a span of 16 bases. Germline values: CDR1 MNHEY, CDR2 SVGAGI.

The V gene is TRBV5-1, the J gene TRBJ2-1, with D unresolved. CDR3 length: 13 amino acids. CDR1 is SGHRS, CDR2 YFSETQ, per germline. V was clipped by 3 bases and J by 6 bases, with 10 bases between them. The CDR3 loop is CASSSRPGNEQFF. The CDR3 region has the DNA TGCGCCAGCAGCTCACGACCTGGCAATGAGCAGTTCTTC. The variable domain in full, with the rest retrieved from reference TRBV5-1 and TRBJ2-1, is KAGVTQTPRYLIKTRGQQVTLSCSPISGHRSVSWYQQTPGQGLQFLFEYFSETQRNKGNFPGRFSGRQFSNSRSEMNVSTLELGDSALYLCASSSRPGNEQFFGPGTRLTVL.

This chain uses TRBV21-1 with TRBJ2-3; the D call in the table, TRBD1, was not verified against the DNA. TRBV21-1 is a recognized pseudogene. CDR3 length: 17 residues. For the CDR3, the DNA is TGTGCCAGCAGCGAACCGCAAGAATACAGGGCCACAGATACGCAGTATTTT. It codes for CASSEPQEYRATDTQYF.